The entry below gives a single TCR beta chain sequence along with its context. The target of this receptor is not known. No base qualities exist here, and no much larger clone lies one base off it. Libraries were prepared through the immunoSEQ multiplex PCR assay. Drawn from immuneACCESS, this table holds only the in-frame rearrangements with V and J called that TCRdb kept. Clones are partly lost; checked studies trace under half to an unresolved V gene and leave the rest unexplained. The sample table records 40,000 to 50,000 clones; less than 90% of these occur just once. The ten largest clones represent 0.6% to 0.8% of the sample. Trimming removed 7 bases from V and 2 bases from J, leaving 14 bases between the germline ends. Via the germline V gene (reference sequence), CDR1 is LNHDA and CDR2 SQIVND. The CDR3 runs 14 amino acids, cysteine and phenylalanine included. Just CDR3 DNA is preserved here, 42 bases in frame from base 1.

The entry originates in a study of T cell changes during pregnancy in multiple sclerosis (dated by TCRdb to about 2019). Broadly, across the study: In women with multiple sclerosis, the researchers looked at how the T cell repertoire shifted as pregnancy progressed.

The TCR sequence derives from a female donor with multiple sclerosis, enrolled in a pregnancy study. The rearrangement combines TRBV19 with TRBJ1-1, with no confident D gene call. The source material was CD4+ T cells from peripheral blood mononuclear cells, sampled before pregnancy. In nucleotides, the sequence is TGTGCCAGTACGTCAAGGCTTAGCAACACTGAAGCTTTCTTT. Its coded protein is CASTSRLSNTEAFF. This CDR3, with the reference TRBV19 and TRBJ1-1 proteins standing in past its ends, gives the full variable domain DGGITQSPKYLFRKEGQNVTLSCEQNLNHDAMYWYRQDPGQGLRLIYYSQIVNDFQKGDIAEGYSVSREKKESFPLTVTSAQKNPTAFYLCASTSRLSNTEAFFGQGTRLTVV.